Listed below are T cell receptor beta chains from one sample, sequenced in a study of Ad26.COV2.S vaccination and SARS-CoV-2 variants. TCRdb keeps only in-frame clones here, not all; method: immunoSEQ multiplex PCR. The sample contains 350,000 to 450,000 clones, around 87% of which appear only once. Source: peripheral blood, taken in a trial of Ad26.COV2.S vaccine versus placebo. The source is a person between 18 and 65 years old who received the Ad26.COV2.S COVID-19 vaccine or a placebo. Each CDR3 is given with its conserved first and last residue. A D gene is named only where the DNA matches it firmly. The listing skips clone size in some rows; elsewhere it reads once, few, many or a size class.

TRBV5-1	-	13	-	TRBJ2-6	TGCGCCAGCAGCCCCGAAGATCCCAACGTCCTGACTTTC	CASSPEDPNVLTF
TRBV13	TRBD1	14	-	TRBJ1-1	TGTGCCAGCAGCATGACAGGGGGCGTCACTGAAGCTTTCTTT	CASSMTGGVTEAFF
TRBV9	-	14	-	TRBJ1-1	TGTGCCAGCAGCGTAGGGCAGGGTGACACTGAAGCTTTCTTT	CASSVGQGDTEAFF
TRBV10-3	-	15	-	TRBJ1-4	TGTGCCATCAGTGAGGGCAGGGAGCGTAATGAAAAACTGTTTTTT	CAISEGRERNEKLFF
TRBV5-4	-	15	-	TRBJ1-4	TGTGCCAGCAGCCCTGGGCAGGGCAGGAATGAAAAACTGTTTTTT	CASSPGQGRNEKLFF
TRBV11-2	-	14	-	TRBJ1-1	TGTGCCAGCAGCTTAGTCCCCTGGAACACTGAAGCTTTCTTT	CASSLVPWNTEAFF
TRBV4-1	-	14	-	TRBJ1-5	TGCGCCAGCAGCCGAGGACAGTTTAATCAGCCCCAGCATTTT	CASSRGQFNQPQHF
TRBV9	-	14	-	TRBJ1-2	TGTGCCAGCAGTCGCGACGTAGAACTATATGGCTACACCTTC	CASSRDVELYGYTF
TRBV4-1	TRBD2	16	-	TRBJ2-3	TGCGCCAGCAGCCAAGGTCGTCTAGCGGGGCCACATACGCAGTATTTT	CASSQGRLAGPHTQYF
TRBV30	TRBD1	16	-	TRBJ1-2	TGTGCCTGGAGTGCCACTAGGACAGGGGACTTCTATGGCTACACCTTC	CAWSATRTGDFYGYTF
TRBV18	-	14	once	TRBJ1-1	TGTGCCAGCTCACCACCCTCCGTTAACACTGAAGCTTTCTTT	CASSPPSVNTEAFF
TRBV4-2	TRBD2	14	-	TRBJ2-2	TGTGCCAGCAGGGCTAGCGGTCCCACCGGGGAGCTGTTTTTT	CASRASGPTGELFF
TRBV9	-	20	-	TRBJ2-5	TGTGCCAGCAGCACCCCACATTTAGGGGGGCCCGGTGTGCCGGTAGAGACCCAGTACTTC	CASSTPHLGGPGVPVETQYF
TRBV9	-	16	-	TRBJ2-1	TGTGCCAGCAGCCTTCGAACAGGCGACTTTTACAATGAGCAGTTCTTC	CASSLRTGDFYNEQFF
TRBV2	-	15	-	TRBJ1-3	TGTGCCAGCAGTGAGGGCAGAGTCTCTGGAAACACCATATATTTT	CASSEGRVSGNTIYF
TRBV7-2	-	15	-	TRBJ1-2	TGTGCCAGCAGCCCAGGGACTCCCGAGGGGGTAGGCTACACCTTC	CASSPGTPEGVGYTF
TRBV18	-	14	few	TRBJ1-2	TGTGCCAGCTCACCACCTTCAGTGAACTATGGCTACACCTTC	CASSPPSVNYGYTF
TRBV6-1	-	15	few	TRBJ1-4	TGTGCCAGCAGTGAGTTGGGGGCCCGGGCTGAAAAACTGTTTTTT	CASSELGARAEKLFF
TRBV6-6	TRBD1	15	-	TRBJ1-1	TGTGCCAGCAGGTTCCAGGGACAGGGGCGCACTGAAGCTTTCTTT	CASRFQGQGRTEAFF
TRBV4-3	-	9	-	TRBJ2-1	TGCGCCAGCCCCCATGAGCAGTTCTTC	CASPHEQFF
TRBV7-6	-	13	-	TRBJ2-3	TGTGCCAGCAGCCGTCTAGACACAGATACGCAGTATTTT	CASSRLDTDTQYF
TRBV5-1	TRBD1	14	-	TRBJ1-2	TGCGCCAGCAGCCGGACAGGGATTAACTATGGCTACACCTTC	CASSRTGINYGYTF
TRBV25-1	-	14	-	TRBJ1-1	TGTGCCAGCAGTGAATATAATGAGGGGGCTGAAGCTTTCTTT	CASSEYNEGAEAFF
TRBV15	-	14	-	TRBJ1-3	TGTGCCACCAGCAGCGGATTCTCTGGAAACACCATATATTTT	CATSSGFSGNTIYF
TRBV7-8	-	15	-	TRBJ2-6	TGTGCCAGCAGCTCCAGGAGCTCTGGGGCCAACGTCCTGACTTTC	CASSSRSSGANVLTF
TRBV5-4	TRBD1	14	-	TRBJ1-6	TGTGCCAGCAGCTTGGAAGGGGGCACTTCACCCCTCCACTTT	CASSLEGGTSPLHF
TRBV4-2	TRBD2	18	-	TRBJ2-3	TGTGCCAGCAGCCAAATGGTTTCCGGGGGGGCTTTGACAGATACGCAGTATTTT	CASSQMVSGGALTDTQYF
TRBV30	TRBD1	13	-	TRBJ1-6	TGTGCCTGGAACCGGGACAGGGTTTCACCCCTCCACTTT	CAWNRDRVSPLHF
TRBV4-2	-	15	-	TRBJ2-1	TGTGCCAGCAGCCAATTGGGGGGGGCAACTAGTGAGCAGTTCTTC	CASSQLGGATSEQFF
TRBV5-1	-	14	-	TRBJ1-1	TGCGCCAGCAGCTTGGACGGGATGAACACTGAAGCTTTCTTT	CASSLDGMNTEAFF
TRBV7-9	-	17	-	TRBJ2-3	TGTGCCAGCAGCCCACCCCGACTGCACCCTAGCACAGATACGCAGTATTTT	CASSPPRLHPSTDTQYF
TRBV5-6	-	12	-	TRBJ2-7	TGTGCCAGCAGCTTAATGGGGAACGAGCAGTACTTC	CASSLMGNEQYF
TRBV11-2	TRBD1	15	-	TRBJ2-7	TGTGCCAGCAGCTTAGGGACAGGGTTCTCCTACGAGCAGTACTTC	CASSLGTGFSYEQYF
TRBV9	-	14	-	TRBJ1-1	TGTGCCAGCAGCGCGTGGGGGCCGAACACTGAAGCTTTCTTT	CASSAWGPNTEAFF
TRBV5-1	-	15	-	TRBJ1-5	TGCGCCAGCAGCTTGGGGGACGGAGAGGTTCAGCCCCAGCATTTT	CASSLGDGEVQPQHF
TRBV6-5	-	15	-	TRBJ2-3	TGTGCCAGCAGTTACTCGGGCGACGGAACAGATACGCAGTATTTT	CASSYSGDGTDTQYF
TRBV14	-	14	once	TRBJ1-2	TGTGCCAGCAGCCACCCCCTCGGCCGGGGAGGCTACACCTTC	CASSHPLGRGGYTF
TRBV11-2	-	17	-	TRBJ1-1	TGTGCCAGCAGCTTAGGATATGGACAGCCGGTAAACACTGAAGCTTTCTTT	CASSLGYGQPVNTEAFF
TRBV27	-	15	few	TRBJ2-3	TGTGCCAGCAGTCGGGTGGGGAGAGACACAGATACGCAGTATTTT	CASSRVGRDTDTQYF
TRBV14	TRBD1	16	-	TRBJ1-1	TGTGCCAGCAGCCCCCGACAGGGGGCGTGGAACACTGAAGCTTTCTTT	CASSPRQGAWNTEAFF
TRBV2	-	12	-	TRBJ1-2	TGTGCCAGCAGTGAGTCAGGGTATGGCTACACCTTC	CASSESGYGYTF
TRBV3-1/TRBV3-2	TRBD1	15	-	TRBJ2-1	TGTGCCAGCAGCCAAGTCCCCGGGACAGGAATGTGGCAGTTCTTC	CASSQVPGTGMWQFF
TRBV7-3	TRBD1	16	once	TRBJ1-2	TGTGCCAGCAGCCCCCAAGCAGGGGGCGGTAACTATGGCTACACCTTC	CASSPQAGGGNYGYTF